This entry lists 2 T cell receptor beta chains sequenced from one sample in a study of shared clonotypes between healthy human individuals. Data came from immunoSEQ multiplex PCR; TCRdb stores just in-frame clones and leaves some out. Among millions of clones listed, roughly 92% were seen once. The sample taken for sequencing was naive CD4+ T cells sorted from blood. Described subset: CD45RA+ positively selected. The receptors were sampled from a man aged 18 to 30 in good health.

This chain uses TRBV6-1 with TRBJ2-2, with a possible D match to TRBD2 (6 bases). This CDR3 has 14 amino acids. V gave up 7 bases and J gave up 7 bases, with 16 bases separating them. The V gene's germline CDR1 is MNHNS and CDR2 SASEGT. The CDR3 spells CASTHTTGGGELFF. CDR3 bases: TGTGCCAGCACCCACACAACCGGGGGCGGGGAGCTGTTTTTT.

This chain connects TRBV5-4 to TRBJ2-3; 15 positions match TRBD2. The CDR3 is 16 amino acids. The germline V gene encodes CDR1 SGHNT and CDR2 YYREEE (reference sequence). J was trimmed by 4 bases and V by 4 bases; bases with no gene match: 4. In DNA, the CDR3 is TGTGCCAGCAGCCGGACTAGCGGGAGGGCCGCAGATACGCAGTATTTT. Translation: CASSRTSGRAADTQYF.